These 2 T cell receptor beta chains share one sample of origin, sequenced in a study of graft-versus-host responses after intestinal transplantation. Data came from immunoSEQ multiplex PCR; TCRdb stores just in-frame clones and leaves some out. The sample yields some 96,000 clones, roughly 90% seen once. Their antigen targets remain unknown. This sample comprised unstimulated CD4+ T cells sorted from spleen or lymph node cells, obtained before transplant. All receptors derive from a human donor who was the organ donor for an intestinal transplant.

To note about this clone: A junction boundary mismatches the germline segment, possibly from a read error. The V gene is TRBV19, the J gene TRBJ1-2, with D perhaps TRBD1 (5 bases). Germline V gives CDR1 LNHDA, CDR2 SQIVND (reference sequence). The length of the CDR3 is 13 residues. CDR3 coding DNA: TGTGCCAGTAGTTTAGAGCGGGGGTATGGCTACACCTTC. Translation gives CASSLERGYGYTF.

This sequence joins TRBV7-8 and TRBJ2-5; TRBD1 might be the D (5 bases). From germline, CDR1 is SGHVS and CDR2 FQNEAQ. The CDR3 is 14 amino acids. V was shortened by 1 base and J by 4 bases, with 10 bases between the two germline ends. CDR3 bases: TGTGCCAGCAGCTTAGATAAGGGGATAGAGACCCAGTACTTC. Its translation is CASSLDKGIETQYF.